In this sample, the clone carrying this T cell receptor beta chain turned up many times. These data come from a study of post-analysis software for immune sequencing data. Unique molecular identifiers tagged the TCR beta cDNA libraries. With about 0.95 to 11 million T cells as the source, hundreds of thousands of cDNA molecules resulted. TCRdb passed the PCR reads through MiXCR, listing each CDR3 protein once. The sample yields roughly 200,000 distinct CDR3 sequences, about 30% seen once. Material for sequencing was blood. This clonotype was sampled from a girl younger than 18 with multiple sclerosis.

The CDR3 loop is CASSSYPSSGSPYEQYF. The CDR3 DNA reads TGCGCCAGCAGCTCCTATCCCTCTAGCGGGAGCCCCTACGAGCAGTACTTC. This chain uses TRBV5-1 with TRBJ2-7; 10 nucleotides match TRBD2. Losses at the gene ends were 3 bases for V and 2 bases for J; bases not matched to a gene: 11. The CDR3 has 17 residues. CDR1 and CDR2 (germline): SGHRS, YFSETQ.